This TCR beta chain was recorded in a study of T cell changes during pregnancy in multiple sclerosis. The repertoire was sequenced with immunoSEQ multiplex PCR; TCRdb's copy has only in-frame clones and lacks some. The table records tens of thousands of clones, 75% to 95% of them present only once. Germline CDR1 is MNHEY and CDR2 is SMNVEV (reference sequence). V lost 8 bases and J lost 2; bases outside the gene matches: 9. The CDR3 is 15 amino acids. The chain has TRBV27 and TRBJ1-5, with 7 bases that match TRBD1. Sequenced material: CD8+ T cells from peripheral blood mononuclear cells, taken before pregnancy. This TCR came from a female donor with multiple sclerosis, enrolled in a pregnancy study. As DNA, the CDR3 is TGTGCCAGCTCACAGGGGACGAAGGGCAATCAGCCCCAGCATTTT. It translates to CASSQGTKGNQPQHF.